Sequencing of this TCR beta chain was carried out in a study of blood T cell repertoires in COVID-19. Turning to the study itself: Samples representing acute and convalescent COVID-19 were sourced from the United States, Italy and Spain. T cells, B-cell-depleted T cells, or PBMCs provided the cDNA or gDNA that served as material.

Participant age was roughly 18 to 100 years, and participants resided in fewer than 30 US areas. How the authors handled the data: Estimation of nucleated cell counts was performed using reference gene primer amplification. Clones were sequenced by immunoSEQ multiplex PCR, and TCRdb holds only the in-frame ones, with some missing. The V and J calls and the clone size are those of that table, but D and trimming were determined from the DNA. Of some 200,000 clones in the sample, 80% were seen once. The V and J ends lost 2 bases and 7 bases, in that order; junction bases with no gene match: 6. The germline V gene has CDR1 SGHAT and CDR2 FQNNGV. This CDR3 comprises 14 residues.

This rearrangement joins TRBV11-2 to TRBJ1-1, with 8 bases matching TRBD1. This clonotype was obtained from a woman in her 40s with acute COVID-19. The sample was PBMCs or T cells enriched from blood (not recorded which). Here the CDR3 reads CASSLSMDRVEAFF. CDR3 nucleotides: TGTGCCAGCAGCTTATCTATGGACAGGGTTGAAGCTTTCTTT.